Described below is a single T cell receptor (beta chain) sequence and its context. In the authors' methods: Estimation of nucleated cell counts relied on the amplification of reference gene primers. Generated by immunoSEQ multiplex PCR, the TCRdb table keeps only in-frame clones and is missing some. Clone size and V and J calls were adopted from that table, with D and trimming inferred from the DNA. The sample yields about 410,000 clones, about nine tenths seen once. Trimming took off 5 bases at V and 4 bases at J, with 9 bases between the two ends. The CDR3 is 12 amino acids. Germline assignment: CDR1 MNHEY and CDR2 SMNVEV (reference sequence). The sample originates from a study of blood T cell repertoires in COVID-19. Study-level information: Collection of acute and convalescent COVID-19 samples took place in the United States, Italy and Spain.

This TCR was recovered from a woman in her 30s with active or convalescent COVID-19. V and J are TRBV27 and TRBJ2-7, with D possibly matching TRBD2 (6 bases). The specimen was peripheral blood. The CDR3 nucleotides are TGTGCCAGCAGTATTGGAGGGTACGAGCAGTACTTC. It encodes CASSIGGYEQYF.